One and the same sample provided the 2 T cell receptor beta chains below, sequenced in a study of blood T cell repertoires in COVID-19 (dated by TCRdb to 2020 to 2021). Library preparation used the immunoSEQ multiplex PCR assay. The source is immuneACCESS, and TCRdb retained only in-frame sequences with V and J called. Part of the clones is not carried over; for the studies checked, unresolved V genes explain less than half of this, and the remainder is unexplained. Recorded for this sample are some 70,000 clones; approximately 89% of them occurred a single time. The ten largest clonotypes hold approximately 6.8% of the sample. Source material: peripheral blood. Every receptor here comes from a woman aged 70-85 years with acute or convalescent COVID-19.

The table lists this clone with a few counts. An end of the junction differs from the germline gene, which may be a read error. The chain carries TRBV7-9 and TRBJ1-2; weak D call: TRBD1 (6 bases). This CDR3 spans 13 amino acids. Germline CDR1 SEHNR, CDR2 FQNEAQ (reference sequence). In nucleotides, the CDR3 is TGTGCCAGCAGCTCCCGGGACACCCCCCTCCTTCTCTTC. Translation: CASSSRDTPLLLF.

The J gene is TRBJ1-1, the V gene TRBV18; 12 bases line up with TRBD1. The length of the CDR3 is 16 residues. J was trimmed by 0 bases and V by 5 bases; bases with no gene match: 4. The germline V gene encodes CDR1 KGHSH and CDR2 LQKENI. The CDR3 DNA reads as TGTGCCAGCTCAGCGGGACAGGGGGCCCTGAACACTGAAGCTTTCTTT. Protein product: CASSAGQGALNTEAFF.